The clone carrying this TCR beta chain was counted between two and nine times. This specimen belongs to a study of T-cell reconstitution after alpha-beta-depleted transplantation in children. Researchers prepared the TCRbeta library using unique molecular identifiers, the study reports. TCRdb passed the PCR reads through MiXCR, listing each CDR3 protein once. This table has about 440,000 distinct CDR3 sequences, around two fifths appearing once. CDR3 length equals 17 residues. Germline V gene sequence: CDR1 MGHRA, CDR2 YSYEKL. V shed 4 bases, J shed 0 bases, and the junction held 10 bases outside the gene matches.

The sequence came from a girl aged 2 to 9 with aplastic anemia, due to receive a stem cell transplant. The specimen was PBMCs, collected before TCRalphabeta/CD19-depleted stem cell transplant. The chain uses TRBV4-1 and TRBJ2-3, with 7 bases matching TRBD2. The CDR3 is CASSPQKVGGSTDTQYF. In nucleotides, the CDR3 is TGCGCCAGCAGCCCCCAAAAGGTGGGGGGGAGCACAGATACGCAGTATTTT.